Shown below are 5 T cell receptor beta chains from a single sample sequenced in a study of cytomegalovirus exposure and HLA in healthy donors. Produced via immunoSEQ multiplex PCR; TCRdb's table is partial and in-frame only. The sample includes tens of thousands of clones, 85% seen only once; the top ten take less than 3%. The sequenced sample consisted of PBMCs. All receptors come from a man younger than 40 in good health and CMV-seronegative.

This clone was observed a single time. This chain links TRBV5-1 with TRBJ2-2, with a possible D match to TRBD1 (5 bases). This CDR3 has 15 amino acids. V lost 1 base, J lost 2 bases, and 9 bases lay in between. The V gene's germline CDR1 is SGHRS and CDR2 YFSETQ. CDR3: CASSLRTSNTGELFF. DNA for the CDR3: TGCGCCAGCAGCTTGAGGACATCTAACACCGGGGAGCTGTTTTTT.

The rearrangement links TRBV9 to TRBJ1-3; 7 positions agree with TRBD1. Trimming removed 4 bases from V and 2 bases from J; junction bases left unmatched: 3. Germline V gene data show CDR1 as SGDLS and CDR2 as YYNGEE. This CDR3 has 14 residues. DNA of the CDR3: TGTGCCAGCAGCCGGGGACAGCCTGGAAACACCATATATTTT. Amino acid sequence: CASSRGQPGNTIYF.

This clone was seen more than once but under ten times. The chain uses TRBV7-9 and TRBJ1-5; the D gene is possibly TRBD1 (5 bases). Trimming stripped 1 base from V and 9 bases from J, with 13 bases between. The length of the CDR3 is 14 residues. Germline values: CDR1 SEHNR, CDR2 FQNEAQ (reference sequence). The CDR3 sequence: CASSLGSGDRPQHF. The CDR3 DNA reads TGTGCCAGCAGCTTAGGGTCGGGGGATAGGCCCCAGCATTTT.

The rearrangement joins TRBV5-6 to TRBJ1-5; D possibly corresponds to TRBD1 (5 bases). Deletions cut 3 bases from V and 4 bases from J, with 5 bases between. CDR3 length: 12 residues. Germline V lookup: CDR1 SGHDT, CDR2 YYEEEE. The CDR3, as DNA: TGTGCCAGCAGCTACAGGAATCAGCCCCAGCATTTT. It codes for CASSYRNQPQHF.

V and J are TRBV11-2 and TRBJ1-2; D is ambiguous. This CDR3 spans 13 amino acids. Trimming removed 3 bases from V and 4 bases from J, with 9 bases in between. The germline V gene has CDR1 SGHAT and CDR2 FQNNGV. CDR3 DNA: TGTGCCAGCAGCTTGGACGGAGGCTATGGCTACACCTTC. This encodes CASSLDGGYGYTF.